The T cell receptor (beta chain) under discussion was sequenced for a study of regulatory T cells in long-lasting Graves disease. General study findings and limits: Investigators studied peripheral blood only, not thyroid tissue.

In its sample, this clonotype was seen many times. Its antigen is not identified. The CDR3 sequence is 13 residues long. V was trimmed by 10 bases and J by 8 bases, leaving 20 bases between them. Germline CDR1 ENHRY, CDR2 SYGVKD. The authors built TCR beta libraries using iRepertoire HTBI primers and Arm-PCR of CDR3 regions. Using its own MiXCR run on the multiplex PCR reads, TCRdb lists one record per CDR3 protein. The table shows around 500,000 distinct CDR3 sequences, with about 20% occurring only once. Described time point: persistent/refractory GD, antithyroid drugs over 5 years with positive TRAb. RNA extracted from PBMCs served as the sequencing template. Around 10 milliliters of peripheral blood were drawn into EDTA tubes.

Sequenced here: peripheral blood mononuclear cells (PBMCs), sampled when the disease was refractory, from a patient treated with antithyroid drugs. This TCR was recovered from a female donor with Graves disease. The chain uses TRBV10-3 and TRBJ1-2; a weak D match, TRBD1 (5 bases). CDR3 protein: CASGLRGARGYTF. The CDR3, as DNA: TGTGCCAGCGGGTTGCGGGGCGCTAGGGGCTACACCTTC.